This is a list of T cell receptor beta chains from one sample in a study of CD8 T cells in Susac syndrome. TCRdb reprocessed the immunoSEQ multiplex PCR reads via MiXCR and lists one record per CDR3 protein. The sample carries roughly 120,000 distinct CDR3 sequences, more than 80% recorded once. The sequenced material came from CD8+ T cells from PBMCs. The source of these receptors is a human donor with multiple sclerosis. Both conserved end residues are part of each CDR3. D genes are given only for firm matches.

d_call: NA; v_call: TRBV29-1; j_call: TRBJ1-1; cdr3_aa: CSVENPGANTEAFF
d_call: TRBD2; v_call: TRBV30; j_call: TRBJ2-3; cdr3_aa: CAWKLAGGADTQYF
d_call: NA; v_call: TRBV7-9; j_call: TRBJ2-5; cdr3_aa: CASSLPGSPQETQYF
d_call: NA; v_call: TRBV11-2; j_call: TRBJ2-5; cdr3_aa: CASSLNSGTQYF
d_call: TRBD2; v_call: TRBV4-1; j_call: TRBJ2-7; cdr3_aa: CASSPREGPYEQYF
d_call: NA; v_call: TRBV28; j_call: TRBJ2-7; cdr3_aa: CASSYRYEQYF
d_call: NA; v_call: TRBV12-5; j_call: TRBJ1-3; cdr3_aa: CASGLGGSGNTIYF
d_call: NA; v_call: TRBV7-3; j_call: TRBJ1-4; cdr3_aa: CASSLSGGGEEKLFF
d_call: TRBD2; v_call: TRBV5-1; j_call: TRBJ2-1; cdr3_aa: CASSLTGTSGGVYEQFF
d_call: TRBD1; v_call: TRBV7-9; j_call: TRBJ2-7; cdr3_aa: CASSSGTGEYEQYF